Listed below are T cell receptor beta chains from one sample, sequenced in a study of blood T cell repertoires in COVID-19. Profiled with immunoSEQ multiplex PCR; TCRdb holds only in-frame clones, not every one. Of tens of thousands of clones in the sample, about 82% are singletons; the top ten hold less than 2%. Sequenced material: peripheral blood. The source of these receptors is a woman in her sixties or seventies with acute or convalescent COVID-19. CDR3s include the opening cysteine and the closing phenylalanine or tryptophan. The order of the fields is CDR3 DNA, CDR3 protein, CDR3 length, V gene, J gene, D gene, clone size. A D gene is named only where the DNA matches it firmly. The size field is filled for only some rows; it gives once, few, many or a size class.

cdr3_nt: TGTGCCAGCAGCTTGGGGCCACAGGGTTTGAACACTGAAGCTTTCTTT; cdr3_aa: CASSLGPQGLNTEAFF; cdr3_length: 16; v_call: TRBV5-6; j_call: TRBJ1-1; d_call: NA; clone_size: NA
cdr3_nt: TGTGCCAGCAGCTTAGGGACACGAGGAGATACGCAGTATTTT; cdr3_aa: CASSLGTRGDTQYF; cdr3_length: 14; v_call: TRBV7-9; j_call: TRBJ2-3; d_call: NA; clone_size: NA
cdr3_nt: TGTGCCAGCAGCCAAGAAAACCTGGGACTAGCGGGTTTCGGGGATGAGCAGTTCTTC; cdr3_aa: CASSQENLGLAGFGDEQFF; cdr3_length: 19; v_call: TRBV3-1/TRBV3-2; j_call: TRBJ2-1; d_call: TRBD2; clone_size: NA
cdr3_nt: TGTGCCAGCTCCGGGGGGCCAGGCACAGATACGCAGTATTTT; cdr3_aa: CASSGGPGTDTQYF; cdr3_length: 14; v_call: TRBV9; j_call: TRBJ2-3; d_call: NA; clone_size: NA
cdr3_nt: TGTGCCAGCAGTGACCGGACAGGGAGAGCTTTCTTT; cdr3_aa: CASSDRTGRAFF; cdr3_length: 12; v_call: TRBV25-1; j_call: TRBJ1-1; d_call: TRBD1; clone_size: few
cdr3_nt: TGTGCCAGCAGCCCCCACTCTCGAGAACCCACAGATACGCAGTATTTT; cdr3_aa: CASSPHSREPTDTQYF; cdr3_length: 16; v_call: TRBV9; j_call: TRBJ2-3; d_call: NA; clone_size: NA
cdr3_nt: TGCGCCAGCAGTCAGACTGGGACTACCGGTTGGGATGAGCAGTTCTTC; cdr3_aa: CASSQTGTTGWDEQFF; cdr3_length: 16; v_call: TRBV4-1; j_call: TRBJ2-1; d_call: TRBD2; clone_size: NA
cdr3_nt: TGTGCCAGCAAAGGCGGGGGGTACAATGAGCAGTTCTTC; cdr3_aa: CASKGGGYNEQFF; cdr3_length: 13; v_call: TRBV12-3/TRBV12-4; j_call: TRBJ2-1; d_call: TRBD2; clone_size: NA
cdr3_nt: TGTGCCTGGGTTAGGACAGTCTCTGGAAACACCATATATTTT; cdr3_aa: CAWVRTVSGNTIYF; cdr3_length: 14; v_call: TRBV30; j_call: TRBJ1-3; d_call: NA; clone_size: NA
cdr3_nt: TGTGCCACCAGTGAGCTTGGGGGGAATGAGCAGTTCTTC; cdr3_aa: CATSELGGNEQFF; cdr3_length: 13; v_call: TRBV24-1; j_call: TRBJ2-1; d_call: NA; clone_size: NA
cdr3_nt: TGTGCCAGCAGTATCGACGGGGACACTGAAGCTTTCTTT; cdr3_aa: CASSIDGDTEAFF; cdr3_length: 13; v_call: TRBV27; j_call: TRBJ1-1; d_call: NA; clone_size: NA
cdr3_nt: TGCGCCAGCACCGCGGACAGGGACGGCTACACCTTC; cdr3_aa: CASTADRDGYTF; cdr3_length: 12; v_call: TRBV5-1; j_call: TRBJ1-2; d_call: TRBD1; clone_size: NA
cdr3_nt: TGCGCCAGCAGTCGGGGGAATAACTATGGCTACACCTTC; cdr3_aa: CASSRGNNYGYTF; cdr3_length: 13; v_call: TRBV5-1; j_call: TRBJ1-2; d_call: NA; clone_size: once
cdr3_nt: TGTGCCAGCAGCGTTCAGGGGGCGAGCACCGGGGAGCTGTTTTTT; cdr3_aa: CASSVQGASTGELFF; cdr3_length: 15; v_call: TRBV9; j_call: TRBJ2-2; d_call: TRBD1; clone_size: NA
cdr3_nt: TGTGCCAGCATGGCCATGATTAGCAATCAGCCCCAGCATTTT; cdr3_aa: CASMAMISNQPQHF; cdr3_length: 14; v_call: TRBV6-5; j_call: TRBJ1-5; d_call: NA; clone_size: NA
cdr3_nt: TGTGCCAGCAGTGAAGCTGAGCCTTATGGCTACACCTTC; cdr3_aa: CASSEAEPYGYTF; cdr3_length: 13; v_call: TRBV2; j_call: TRBJ1-2; d_call: NA; clone_size: few
cdr3_nt: TGTGCCAGCAGCCAAGGGGCAAGGGAGAATACGCAGTATTTT; cdr3_aa: CASSQGARENTQYF; cdr3_length: 14; v_call: TRBV4-2; j_call: TRBJ2-3; d_call: NA; clone_size: NA
cdr3_nt: TGTGCCAGCAGGCCAGCTCTAGGGACCCAGTACTTC; cdr3_aa: CASRPALGTQYF; cdr3_length: 12; v_call: TRBV28; j_call: TRBJ2-5; d_call: NA; clone_size: NA
cdr3_nt: TGTGCCAGCTCACCGACAGGGGGCCAGAACACTGAAGCTTTCTTT; cdr3_aa: CASSPTGGQNTEAFF; cdr3_length: 15; v_call: TRBV18; j_call: TRBJ1-1; d_call: TRBD1; clone_size: NA
cdr3_nt: TGTGCCAGCAGTTTTGACAGGGGAGCAGCCGGGGAGCTGTTTTTT; cdr3_aa: CASSFDRGAAGELFF; cdr3_length: 15; v_call: TRBV6-5; j_call: TRBJ2-2; d_call: TRBD1; clone_size: NA
cdr3_nt: TGTGCCAGCACCCCACAGGGTCTCGGCAAAAACATTCAGTACTTC; cdr3_aa: CASTPQGLGKNIQYF; cdr3_length: 15; v_call: TRBV28; j_call: TRBJ2-4; d_call: NA; clone_size: NA
cdr3_nt: TGCGCCAGCAGCTTGGAGCGGAGCCTAGACAATGAGCAGTTCTTC; cdr3_aa: CASSLERSLDNEQFF; cdr3_length: 15; v_call: TRBV5-1; j_call: TRBJ2-1; d_call: NA; clone_size: NA